The clone carrying this TCR beta chain was detected many times. This record comes from a study of T cells in Graves' hyperthyroidism and ophthalmopathy. Trimming left V 1 base short and J 1 base short, with 8 bases between. CDR3 size: 16 residues. CDR1 and CDR2 from the germline V gene are ENHRY and SYGVKD. Stability of Graves' hyperthyroidism was defined as absent ophthalmopathy progression within 18 months. Uncontrolled infection, other autoimmune disease, pregnancy or lactation excluded patients. For the diagnoses, clinical symptoms, serum thyroxine and TRAb, thyroid ultrasound and orbital computed tomography were used. Template material for amplifying TCR beta CDR3 regions consisted of RNA transcripts. HTBI primers were the set used in a first-round RT-PCR of the TCR CDR3. One entry per CDR3 protein results from TCRdb running MiXCR on the multiplex PCR reads. The repertoire holds over 500,000 distinct CDR3 sequences, with about 14% as singletons.

This TCR derives from a woman in her 40s with Graves' hyperthyroidism. Sequencing was carried out using blood. This chain connects TRBV10-3 to TRBJ2-6; D gene ambiguous. The CDR3 region is CAISELGSSGANVLTF. The CDR3 nucleotides are TGTGCCATCAGTGAGTTGGGATCGTCTGGGGCCAACGTCCTGACTTTC.